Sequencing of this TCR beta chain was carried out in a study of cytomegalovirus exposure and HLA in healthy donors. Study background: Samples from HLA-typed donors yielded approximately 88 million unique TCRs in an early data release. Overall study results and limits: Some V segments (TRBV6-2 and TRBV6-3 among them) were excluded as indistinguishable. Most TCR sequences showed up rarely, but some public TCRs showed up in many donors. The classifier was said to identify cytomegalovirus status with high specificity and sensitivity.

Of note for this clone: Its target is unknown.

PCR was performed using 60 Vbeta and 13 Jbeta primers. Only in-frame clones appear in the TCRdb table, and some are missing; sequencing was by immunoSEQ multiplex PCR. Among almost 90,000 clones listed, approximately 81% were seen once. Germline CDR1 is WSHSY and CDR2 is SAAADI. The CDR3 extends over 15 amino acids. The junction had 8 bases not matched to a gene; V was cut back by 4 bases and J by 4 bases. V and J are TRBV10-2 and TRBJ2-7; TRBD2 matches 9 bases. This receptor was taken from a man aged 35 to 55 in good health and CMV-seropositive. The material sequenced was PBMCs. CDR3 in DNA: TGCGCCAGCAGTGCGACGGGACTAGCACCTTACGAGCAGTACTTC. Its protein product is CASSATGLAPYEQYF.